A single sample gave rise to the 31 T cell receptor beta chains below, sequenced in a study of cytomegalovirus exposure and HLA in healthy donors. With 60 Vbeta and 13 Jbeta primers, the PCR was carried out. This table comes from immunoSEQ multiplex PCR, and its TCRdb copy is limited to in-frame clones, with some not included. The data contain approximately 130,000 clones, roughly 85% of them singletons. Source material: PBMCs. The receptors stem from a boy between 10 and 17 years old in good health and CMV-seronegative.

Here the CDR3 DNA reads TGCGCCAGCAGCTTTGGGGACATCGCCTACGAGCAGTACTTC. Translated: CASSFGDIAYEQYF. The chain employs TRBV5-1 and TRBJ2-7, with D perhaps TRBD1 (6 bases). The CDR3 contains 14 residues. Germline V gene sequence: CDR1 SGHRS, CDR2 YFSETQ. V was clipped by 2 bases and J by 2 bases, with 11 bases between them.

J is TRBJ1-5 and V is TRBV19; D uncertain. Germline-derived CDR1 and CDR2 are LNHDA and SQIVND (reference sequence). The CDR3 length is 13 residues. The ends were cut back, 10 bases at V and 6 bases at J, with 16 bases in the middle. The CDR3 is CATQTREGQPQHF. CDR3 in DNA: TGTGCCACCCAGACCCGGGAGGGTCAGCCCCAGCATTTT.

Points on this clone: An end of the junction does not agree with germline; a read error may underlie this. The chain has TRBV30 and TRBJ1-2, with D perhaps TRBD1 (5 bases). The CDR3 length is 12 residues. Germline values: CDR1 GTSNPN, CDR2 SVGIG (reference sequence). CDR3 nucleotides: TGTGCCTGGACTTATGGGTTGGACATAGAGCACTTC. Translated, it gives CAWTYGLDIEHF.

This chain connects TRBV5-1 to TRBJ2-1; 7 nucleotides line up with TRBD2. CDR3 size: 14 residues. The germline V gene has CDR1 SGHRS and CDR2 YFSETQ. The junction had 9 bases not matched to a gene; V was cut back by 4 bases and J by 8 bases. In DNA, the CDR3 is TGCGCCAGCAGCCGGGGAGGGGATGGCCATGAGCAGTTCTTC. Translated, it gives CASSRGGDGHEQFF.

This chain uses TRBV2 with TRBJ1-1, with D uncertain. The CDR3 spans 14 residues. V gave up 1 base and J gave up 1 base, with 7 bases separating them. The germline V gene has CDR1 SNHLY and CDR2 FYNNEI. In DNA form, the CDR3 reads TGTGCCAGCAGTGAAGAGCGGCAGAACACTGAAGCTTTCTTT. Protein product: CASSEERQNTEAFF.

The chain carries TRBV15 and TRBJ1-5; 10 bases agree with TRBD1. V lost 0 bases to trimming and J lost 5 bases; unmatched junction nucleotides: 4. This CDR3 spans 16 amino acids. The germline V gene has CDR1 LNHNV and CDR2 YYDKDF (reference sequence). CDR3 DNA: TGTGCCACCAGCAGAGATATGGACAGGGGGGATCAGCCCCAGCATTTT. Translated: CATSRDMDRGDQPQHF.

This chain uses TRBV10-3 with TRBJ1-1, with 9 bases lining up with TRBD1. This CDR3 is 13 amino acids long. The V gene end was trimmed by 5 bases and the J gene end by 5 bases; junction bases not matched to a gene: 3. Per the germline V gene, CDR1 is ENHRY and CDR2 is SYGVKD. This CDR3 is CAISWTGATEAFF. The CDR3 DNA reads as TGTGCCATCAGTTGGACAGGGGCAACTGAAGCTTTCTTT.

This chain links TRBV19 with TRBJ2-7; the match to TRBD2 covers 11 bases. The germline V gene encodes CDR1 LNHDA and CDR2 SQIVND (reference sequence). With V trimmed by 3 bases and J by 3 bases, 4 bases remained unmatched. This CDR3 is 15 amino acids long. The CDR3 is CASSITSGRLYEQYF. CDR3 in DNA: TGTGCCAGTAGTATTACTAGCGGGAGACTCTACGAGCAGTACTTC.

This sequence joins TRBV5-4 and TRBJ2-3; maybe TRBD2 (6 bases). Between the trimmed V and J ends, which lost 5 bases and 0 bases, there was a span of 10 bases. The germline V gene has CDR1 SGHNT and CDR2 YYREEE (reference sequence). There are 14 residues in the CDR3. The CDR3 DNA sequence: TGTGCCAGCAGACTGACTAGTAGCACAGATACGCAGTATTTT. This codes for CASRLTSSTDTQYF.

V usage is TRBV11-3 and J usage is TRBJ1-1; no firm D call. Trimming left V 6 bases short and J 5 bases short, with 7 bases between. The CDR3 is 11 amino acids. The germline V gene encodes CDR1 SGHNT and CDR2 YENEEA. The CDR3 DNA reads TGTGCCAGCAGTGTGCGAACTGAAGCTTTCTTT. Encoded protein: CASSVRTEAFF.

V is TRBV6-5 and J is TRBJ1-5, with 10 positions matching TRBD1. Germline trimming cut 6 bases from V and 11 bases from J; bases unmatched to any gene: 10. Germline CDR1 reads MNHEY; CDR2 reads SVGAGI. This CDR3 has 14 residues. CDR3 loop: CASSPGTGETTQHF. Written as DNA, the CDR3 is TGTGCCAGCAGCCCCGGGACAGGGGAGACGACCCAGCATTTT.

This sequence joins TRBV6-5 and TRBJ2-1, with a possible D match to TRBD2 (5 bases). V lost 2 bases to trimming and J lost 8 bases, with 16 bases between them. CDR1 and CDR2 from the germline V gene are MNHEY and SVGAGI. This CDR3 comprises 15 residues. The DNA for the CDR3 is TGTGCCAGCAGTTACGTGGGAGATTTAGTCGATGAGCAGTTCTTC. Translation gives CASSYVGDLVDEQFF.

The chain combines TRBV4-1 with TRBJ2-7, with D tentatively TRBD2 (5 bases). The CDR3 is made up of 15 amino acids. V was trimmed by 2 bases and J by 2 bases, leaving 13 bases between them. Germline V gene lookup returns CDR1 MGHRA and CDR2 YSYEKL. CDR3 in amino acids: CASSQISAGTYEQYF. CDR3 sequence (DNA): TGCGCCAGCAGCCAAATCTCGGCGGGTACCTACGAGCAGTACTTC.

The chain employs TRBV19 and TRBJ1-6; D call uncertain. This CDR3 region has 13 residues. V lost 7 bases and J 7 bases, leaving 11 bases between the germline ends. Per the germline V gene, CDR1 is LNHDA and CDR2 is SQIVND (reference sequence). This chain's CDR3 is CASIGQANSPLHF. As DNA, the CDR3 is TGTGCCAGTATTGGGCAGGCGAATTCACCCCTCCACTTT.

For the CDR3, the DNA is TGTGCCAGCTCCCCGGGACAGGGGACAGATACGCAGTATTTT. As protein: CASSPGQGTDTQYF. This chain joins TRBV18 and TRBJ2-3, with 10 bases aligning to TRBD1. V shed 6 bases, J shed 3 bases, and the junction held 3 bases outside the gene matches. From germline, CDR1 is KGHSH and CDR2 LQKENI. The CDR3 length is 14 residues.

The rearrangement uses TRBV2 and TRBJ2-6, with TRBD1 matching 7 bases. The CDR3 consists of 17 residues. Germline V gives CDR1 SNHLY, CDR2 FYNNEI. J lost 0 bases, V lost 5 bases, and 7 bases had no gene match. CDR3 DNA sequence: TGTGCCAGCAGTTTGGACAGGACCCGCTCTGGGGCCAACGTCCTGACTTTC. Amino acids: CASSLDRTRSGANVLTF. The variable domain in full, with the rest retrieved from reference TRBV2 and TRBJ2-6, is EPEVTQTPSHQVTQMGQEVILRCVPISNHLYFYWYRQILGQKVEFLVSFYNNEISEKSEIFDDQFSVERPDGSNFTLKIRSTKLEDSAMYFCASSLDRTRSGANVLTFGAGSRLTVL.

The V call is TRBV19, the J call TRBJ1-5; 8 bases agree with TRBD1. CDR3 size: 13 residues. The germline gives CDR1 LNHDA, CDR2 SQIVND (reference sequence). The junction had 7 bases not matched to a gene; V was cut back by 8 bases and J by 7 bases. DNA for the CDR3: TGTGCCAGTGGTCAGGGGGCTCAACAGCCCCAGCATTTT. It codes for CASGQGAQQPQHF.

The J gene is TRBJ2-5, the V gene TRBV29-1; 7 bases map to TRBD1. The trim removed 6 bases at V and 1 base at J, leaving 2 bases unmatched. Germline CDR1 and CDR2: SQVTM and ANQGSEA. The CDR3 is made up of 12 amino acids. This CDR3 is CSVGQVQETQYF. CDR3 sequence (DNA): TGCAGCGTCGGACAGGTCCAAGAGACCCAGTACTTC.

The V call is TRBV5-1, the J call TRBJ2-5, with D possibly being TRBD2 (6 bases). Trimming shortened V by 4 bases and J by 2 bases, and 15 bases separated the two germline ends. Germline CDR1 and CDR2: SGHRS and YFSETQ. The CDR3 has 15 amino acids. CDR3 sequence: CASSVTGRAQETQYF. The CDR3 DNA sequence: TGCGCCAGCAGCGTGACCGGGAGAGCGCAAGAGACCCAGTACTTC.

The chain recombines TRBV7-8 with TRBJ2-7; 9 nucleotides align to TRBD1. Germline V gene sequence: CDR1 SGHVS, CDR2 FQNEAQ. This CDR3 has 17 amino acids. With 5 bases clipped from V and 0 bases from J, the junction kept 11 bases outside the gene matches. CDR3 region: CASSPISGQGGSYEQYF. The CDR3 DNA is TGTGCCAGCAGCCCCATATCGGGACAGGGAGGCTCCTACGAGCAGTACTTC.

The chain couples TRBV4-3 to TRBJ2-3, with D perhaps TRBD2 (6 bases). The V gene's germline CDR1 is LGHNA and CDR2 YSLEER. The CDR3 contains 17 residues. V was cut by 0 bases and J by 1 base, with 14 bases left in between. Here the CDR3 DNA reads TGCGCCAGCAGCCAAGAATACGGGAGCAGGGGCACAGATACGCAGTATTTT. This encodes CASSQEYGSRGTDTQYF.

The rearrangement joins TRBV2 to TRBJ2-3; D call uncertain. The CDR3 length is 14 residues. Germline V CDR1 and CDR2: SNHLY, FYNNEI. V was pared by 7 bases and J by 0 bases, with 11 bases between. The CDR3 DNA reads as TGTGCCAGCAAGCAGGTATCTAGCACAGATACGCAGTATTTT. Translating gives CASKQVSSTDTQYF.

The chain carries TRBV4-2 and TRBJ2-3, with D maybe TRBD2 (6 bases). Deletions cut 4 bases from V and 3 bases from J, with 17 bases between. CDR1 and CDR2 (germline): LGHNA, YNFKEQ. This CDR3 comprises 16 residues. The CDR3 DNA follows: TGTGCCAGCAGCCCTCGGGAGTTAGCGACTACAGATACGCAGTATTTT. It translates to CASSPRELATTDTQYF.

The V and J genes are TRBV5-4 and TRBJ1-4; no definite D call. The germline CDR1 and CDR2 sequences are SGHNT and YYREEE (reference sequence). With 3 bases removed from V and 2 bases from J, the gap between germline ends came to 11 bases. The CDR3 runs 15 residues. As DNA, the CDR3 is TGTGCCAGCAGCTCGTACTCCGGGACTAATGAAAAACTGTTTTTT. It encodes CASSSYSGTNEKLFF.

V and J are TRBV14 and TRBJ2-3, with TRBD2 as a possible D gene (5 bases). Germline V lookup: CDR1 SGHDN, CDR2 FVKESK. Trimming removed 4 bases at V and 2 bases at J, with 10 bases between. The CDR3 consists of 14 residues. CDR3 coding DNA: TGTGCCAGCAGCCCCATGGGAGCCACAGATACGCAGTATTTT. It encodes CASSPMGATDTQYF.

The CDR3 sequence: CASSVGLAEGSYEQYF. The CDR3 region has the DNA TGTGCCAGCAGCGTAGGACTAGCGGAGGGTTCCTACGAGCAGTACTTC. The chain carries TRBV9 and TRBJ2-7; 9 bases line up with TRBD2. The CDR3 has 16 residues. V lost 0 bases, J lost 1 base, and 5 bases stayed unmatched. Germline CDR1 and CDR2: SGDLS and YYNGEE. Based on the CDR3 plus reference TRBV9 and TRBJ2-7, the full variable domain is DSGVTQTPKHLITATGQRVTLRCSPRSGDLSVYWYQQSLDQGLQFLIQYYNGEERAKGNILERFSAQQFPDLHSELNLSSLELGDSALYFCASSVGLAEGSYEQYFGPGTRLTVT.

V and J are TRBV4-3 and TRBJ1-4; 7 bases are shared with TRBD1. Germline assignment: CDR1 LGHNA and CDR2 YSLEER. The CDR3 runs 15 residues. V shed 5 bases and J 2 bases; nucleotides not matched to a gene: 5. This CDR3 reads CASSNPGGTNEKLFF. CDR3 nucleotide sequence: TGCGCCAGCAGCAATCCAGGGGGGACTAATGAAAAACTGTTTTTT.

V and J are TRBV25-1 and TRBJ2-7; 7 bases are shared with TRBD1. This CDR3 spans 14 amino acids. V was clipped by 3 bases and J by 5 bases; unmatched bases: 7. Germline V gives CDR1 MGHDK, CDR2 SYGVNS. The CDR3 protein is CASSDYRGVDEQYF. CDR3 DNA sequence: TGTGCCAGCAGTGATTACAGGGGAGTCGACGAGCAGTACTTC.

The rearrangement links TRBV7-9 to TRBJ2-7; 10 nucleotides match TRBD2. The CDR3 runs 14 residues. Germline CDR1 and CDR2: SEHNR and FQNEAQ (reference sequence). Trimming took 5 bases from V and 5 from J; bases not matched to a gene: 6. CDR3 residues: CASSGLAGVNEQYF. CDR3 nucleotides: TGTGCCAGCAGCGGCCTAGCGGGAGTCAACGAGCAGTACTTC.

The gene calls are TRBV5-1 and TRBJ2-3, with 7 bases lining up with TRBD1. Germline V gene sequence: CDR1 SGHRS, CDR2 YFSETQ. J was trimmed by 6 bases and V by 4 bases; bases with no gene match: 11. CDR3 length: 15 amino acids. CDR3 DNA sequence: TGCGCCAGCAGCCCATGGGACAGCTTCACGGATACGCAGTATTTT. This gives the protein CASSPWDSFTDTQYF.

V gene TRBV7-2 combines with J gene TRBJ1-1; D might be TRBD1 (6 bases). CDR3 length equals 14 residues. V gave up 3 bases and J gave up 5 bases, with 13 bases separating them. Per germline, CDR1 SGHTA and CDR2 FQGNSA. CDR3 residues: CASSLWDTGTEAFF. The CDR3 DNA reads TGTGCCAGCAGCTTGTGGGACACAGGAACTGAAGCTTTCTTT.